These 3 T cell receptor beta chains share one sample of origin, sequenced in a study of T cell repertoires in cytomegalovirus infection. TCRdb passed the reads through MiXCR, listing each CDR3 protein once. The sample contains approximately 1,000,000 distinct CDR3 sequences, 31% of which appear only once. These receptors have no known antigen. Sequenced here: cultured CD8+ T cells from PBMCs, sampled from culture after CMV antigen stimulation. The receptors were gathered from a human donor in good health (CMV status not recorded). Some clones in this sample may be carry-over from other donors' samples.

The chain couples TRBV20-1 to TRBJ1-1, with 7 bases matching TRBD1. The CDR3 has 15 amino acids. Germline loops: CDR1 DFQATT, CDR2 SNEGSKA (reference sequence). V trimming: 1 base; J trimming: 2 bases; junction bases outside the gene matches: 7. The CDR3 here is CSARGAGGRNTEAFF. The CDR3 DNA reads TGCAGTGCTAGAGGGGCAGGGGGGAGAAACACTGAAGCTTTCTTT.

This clonotype was seen once. The V gene is TRBV9, the J gene TRBJ2-1, with D possibly TRBD2 on 6 matching bases. Trimming stripped 0 bases from V and 6 bases from J, with 10 bases between. The CDR3 length is 14 residues. CDR1 is SGDLS, CDR2 YYNGEE, per germline. The CDR3 DNA sequence: TGTGCCAGCAGCGTAGGTTACGGGAGCAATGAGCAGTTCTTC. Protein: CASSVGYGSNEQFF.

The chain has TRBV19 and TRBJ2-1; the match to TRBD1 covers 8 bases. Per germline, CDR1 LNHDA and CDR2 SQIVND (reference sequence). Unmatched junction bases numbered 3, after V lost 3 bases and J lost 2 bases. The CDR3 has 15 residues. CDR3 in amino acids: CASSIEDRAYNEQFF. The CDR3 DNA reads TGTGCCAGTAGTATTGAGGACAGGGCCTACAATGAGCAGTTCTTC.